The following is a T cell receptor beta chain sequence with its context. Its antigen is still unknown. It has no much larger one-base neighbor in the sample; base qualities were not kept. The germline V gene supplies CDR1 SNHLY and CDR2 FYNNEI. Between the V and J ends, shortened by 8 bases and 3 bases respectively, the junction contains 8 bases. The CDR3 goes from the cysteine to the phenylalanine over 11 residues. CDR3 DNA only is kept here, 33 bases in frame from base 1. This specimen belongs to a study of blood T cell repertoires in COVID-19 (dated by TCRdb to about 2020). Describing the broader study: The collaborator samples originated in the United States, Italy and Spain and spanned the acute and convalescent phases of COVID-19. The prospective study material was composed of cDNA or gDNA derived from T cells, B-cell-depleted T cells, or PBMCs. Deeply sampled blood TCRbeta repertoires from subjects exposed to, actively infected with, or recovered from COVID-19 were included in the dataset. The repertoires were made available in a free public database intended to serve as a resource for research on the immune response to SARS-CoV-2. The samples were drawn from the first 160 participants of the ongoing ImmuneRACE study and from over 950 subjects provided by 6 global collaborators. The sample metadata nearly always contained a de-identified subject ID, COVID-19 status, age in years and sex. Where available, HLA class I and class II types were taken from metadata supplied by the sample provider and were not determined by assay-based typing.

A second Seattle source provided samples from volunteer blood donors who had recovered from COVID-19. The collaborating institutions used their own protocols to collect whole blood in K2EDTA tubes. For TCRbeta analysis, collaborators shipped samples in one of three forms: frozen whole blood, isolated PBMCs, or DNA extracted from either of those sample types. The immunoSEQ Assay, a bias-controlled multiplex PCR, was used to amplify TCRbeta CDR3 regions from genomic DNA. The study's own analysis went as follows. The number of nucleated cells in each sample was estimated by amplification of reference gene primers within the assay. Sequence reads were collapsed and filtered to measure the absolute abundance of every unique TCRbeta CDR3 rearrangement. For each sample, productive Simpson clonality was calculated as the square root of Simpson's diversity index over productive rearrangements. The immuneACCESS repertoire file appears here via TCRdb, limited to in-frame rearrangements. These files lack a portion of the clones; in checked studies, under half of the deficit traces to unresolved V genes, and the cause of the others is not known. V and J calls and clone size are given by that table; D and trimming were obtained from the DNA. The sample yields 110,000 or so clones; about 88% were counted once. The ten largest clones add up to 8% to 8.5% of the sample.

Points the paper makes about the study in general: How much clinical and demographic metadata was included differed by source and by participant, and the metadata was provided uncurated.

Sample: peripheral blood. Recombination connected TRBV2 to TRBJ2-7, with the identity of the D gene unclear. This clonotype was obtained from a woman between 65 and 79 years old who had recovered from COVID-19. The DNA reads TGTGCCAGCGAGAAGCGCTACGAGCAGTACTTC. This translates into CASEKRYEQYF.